This T cell receptor (beta chain) was profiled in a study of Graves' ophthalmopathy and Graves' hyperthyroidism. The study's findings and limits: For predicting ophthalmopathy progression, the model had roughly 70% sensitivity and under 85% specificity.

A note on this clonotype: The antigen remains undetermined. The CDR3 ends on some other residue instead of the conserved phenylalanine or tryptophan, so this is likely a read error.

The CDR3 has 13 amino acids. The V end lost 5 bases, the J end lost 3 bases, and 10 bases lay between the germline ends. Germline-derived CDR1 and CDR2 are SEHNR and FQNEAQ (reference sequence). The authors amplified TCR beta CDR3 regions, and they did so from RNA transcripts for repertoire sequencing. Second-round multiplex PCR came after a first-round RT-PCR that employed HTBI primers. TCRdb passed the multiplex PCR reads through MiXCR, listing each CDR3 protein once. The sample records over a million distinct CDR3 sequences, less than 45% being singletons. Other autoimmune disease, uncontrolled infection, pregnancy and lactation led to exclusion. Establishment of the diagnosis relied upon clinical symptoms, serum thyroxine, TRAb, thyroid ultrasound and orbital computed tomography.

The rearrangement links TRBV7-9 to TRBJ1-2; a weak D match, TRBD1 (5 bases). The TCR originated in an adult man with Graves' hyperthyroidism. The specimen sequenced was peripheral blood or thyroid tissue (not recorded which). This CDR3 is CASSPGTYYGYTV. CDR3 coding DNA: TGTGCCAGCAGCCCCGGGACTTACTATGGCTACACCGTC.